This T cell receptor (beta chain) originates from a study of cytomegalovirus exposure and HLA in healthy donors. 13 Jbeta primers and 60 Vbeta primers were used for the PCR. Sequenced by immunoSEQ multiplex PCR; TCRdb stores in-frame clones only, minus some. The top ten hold more than 3.5% of the sample, which has about 100,000 clones, around 80% seen once. This CDR3 region has 14 residues. The germline gives CDR1 MNHNS, CDR2 SASEGT. V shed 7 bases and J shed 1 base, with 13 bases lying between them. Though probably carrying unrecorded immune exposures, donors were nominally healthy at sampling. This clone was found once.

Sequences were obtained from PBMCs. This chain connects TRBV6-1 to TRBJ1-1; possibly TRBD1 for D (5 bases). The TCR comes from a female donor in good health and CMV-seropositive. The CDR3 spells CASTPTGENTEAFF. The DNA for the CDR3 is TGTGCCAGCACCCCGACGGGGGAGAACACTGAAGCTTTCTTT.